Listed below are T cell receptor beta chains from one sample, sequenced in a study of neoadjuvant nivolumab and ipilimumab in lung cancer. Method: immunoSEQ multiplex PCR; TCRdb's copy keeps in-frame clones and lacks some. The data hold about 23,000 clones, with 82% observed a single time. Sample: peripheral blood, taken before neoadjuvant nivolumab, alone or with ipilimumab. These receptor sequences come from an adult with non-small cell lung cancer. The CDR3 runs from the conserved cysteine through the conserved F or W. The D gene is left open where the match is weak. Clone size is stated in some rows and not others, as once, few, many or a class when expanded.

d_call: -; clone_size: -; j_call: TRBJ2-3; v_call: TRBV5-4; cdr3_aa: CASSAYPAREIDTQYF; cdr3_nt: TGTGCCAGCAGCGCTTACCCCGCCCGGGAGATAGATACGCAGTATTTT
d_call: TRBD1; clone_size: -; j_call: TRBJ2-2; v_call: TRBV2; cdr3_aa: CANRQGGTGELFF; cdr3_nt: TGTGCCAACCGACAGGGTGGCACCGGGGAGCTGTTTTTT
d_call: -; clone_size: -; j_call: TRBJ2-7; v_call: TRBV7-9; cdr3_aa: CASSFSREQYF; cdr3_nt: TGTGCCAGCAGCTTCTCGCGCGAGCAGTACTTC
d_call: TRBD2; clone_size: -; j_call: TRBJ2-1; v_call: TRBV5-4; cdr3_aa: CASSSTDPAGDGEQFF; cdr3_nt: TGTGCCAGCAGCTCAACGGACCCGGCGGGGGATGGTGAGCAGTTCTTC
d_call: TRBD1; clone_size: -; j_call: TRBJ1-5; v_call: TRBV18; cdr3_aa: CASSPETGQGPQHF; cdr3_nt: TGTGCCAGCTCACCGGAAACTGGACAGGGGCCCCAGCATTTT
d_call: -; clone_size: -; j_call: TRBJ2-7; v_call: TRBV14; cdr3_aa: CASSPDRAQTYEQYF; cdr3_nt: TGTGCCAGCAGCCCCGACCGGGCCCAGACCTACGAGCAGTACTTC
d_call: TRBD1; clone_size: -; j_call: TRBJ2-3; v_call: TRBV4-2; cdr3_aa: CASSQKPLGTASTDTQYF; cdr3_nt: TGTGCCAGCAGCCAAAAACCCCTTGGGACAGCCAGCACAGATACGCAGTATTTT
d_call: TRBD1; clone_size: -; j_call: TRBJ2-7; v_call: TRBV4-1; cdr3_aa: CASSHPGQGSYEQYF; cdr3_nt: TGCGCCAGCAGCCATCCGGGACAGGGTTCCTACGAGCAGTACTTC
d_call: -; clone_size: -; j_call: TRBJ1-2; v_call: TRBV5-1; cdr3_aa: CASSLEGVYGYTF; cdr3_nt: TGCGCCAGCAGCTTGGAGGGCGTCTATGGCTACACCTTC
d_call: -; clone_size: once; j_call: TRBJ1-5; v_call: TRBV14; cdr3_aa: CASSPSGDQPQHF; cdr3_nt: TGTGCCAGCAGCCCCTCAGGGGATCAGCCCCAGCATTTT
d_call: TRBD1; clone_size: -; j_call: TRBJ2-5; v_call: TRBV6-5; cdr3_aa: CASSSTPTGGQETQYF; cdr3_nt: TGTGCCAGCAGTTCCACCCCGACAGGGGGCCAAGAGACCCAGTACTTC
d_call: TRBD2; clone_size: -; j_call: TRBJ2-7; v_call: TRBV5-1; cdr3_aa: CASTRTSGRARTYEQYF; cdr3_nt: TGCGCCAGCACAAGGACTAGCGGGAGGGCTCGGACCTACGAGCAGTACTTC
d_call: -; clone_size: few; j_call: TRBJ2-7; v_call: TRBV2; cdr3_aa: CASSEQGGGSYEQYF; cdr3_nt: TGTGCCAGCAGCGAACAAGGAGGGGGCTCCTACGAGCAGTACTTC
d_call: TRBD2; clone_size: once; j_call: TRBJ2-5; v_call: TRBV29-1; cdr3_aa: CSVGTSGGLQETQYF; cdr3_nt: TGCAGCGTCGGAACTAGCGGGGGACTCCAAGAGACCCAGTACTTC
d_call: -; clone_size: -; j_call: TRBJ2-1; v_call: TRBV11-2; cdr3_aa: CASSLGTTPYNEQFF; cdr3_nt: TGTGCCAGCAGCCTCGGGACCACCCCTTACAATGAGCAGTTCTTC
d_call: TRBD1; clone_size: once; j_call: TRBJ2-2; v_call: TRBV29-1; cdr3_aa: CSVVRTGNGELFF; cdr3_nt: TGCAGCGTTGTTCGGACAGGGAACGGGGAGCTGTTTTTT
d_call: -; clone_size: -; j_call: TRBJ1-3; v_call: TRBV2; cdr3_aa: CASNDGISGNTIYF; cdr3_nt: TGTGCCAGCAACGATGGAATCTCTGGAAACACCATATATTTT
d_call: -; clone_size: -; j_call: TRBJ1-2; v_call: TRBV19; cdr3_aa: CASLGEGYTF; cdr3_nt: TGTGCCTCTTTAGGGGAGGGCTACACCTTC
d_call: -; clone_size: -; j_call: TRBJ2-7; v_call: TRBV11-3; cdr3_aa: CASSLPLAFAGEQYF; cdr3_nt: TGTGCCAGCAGCTTACCTCTAGCTTTCGCGGGCGAGCAGTACTTC
d_call: -; clone_size: few; j_call: TRBJ2-3; v_call: TRBV5-1; cdr3_aa: CASSSGGTDTQYF; cdr3_nt: TGCGCCAGCAGCTCAGGGGGCACAGATACGCAGTATTTT
d_call: -; clone_size: -; j_call: TRBJ1-1; v_call: TRBV30; cdr3_aa: CAWKRSGASIGFEAFF; cdr3_nt: TGTGCCTGGAAGAGGTCAGGCGCGTCAATCGGATTTGAAGCTTTCTTT
d_call: -; clone_size: -; j_call: TRBJ1-1; v_call: TRBV7-9; cdr3_aa: CASSRDSWDTEAFF; cdr3_nt: TGTGCCAGCAGCCGTGATTCTTGGGACACTGAAGCTTTCTTT
d_call: TRBD2; clone_size: -; j_call: TRBJ2-5; v_call: TRBV7-2; cdr3_aa: CASSPRGLAGRETQYF; cdr3_nt: TGTGCCAGCAGCCCAAGAGGGCTAGCGGGAAGGGAGACCCAGTACTTC
d_call: TRBD2; clone_size: -; j_call: TRBJ2-7; v_call: TRBV9; cdr3_aa: CASGTSSYEQYF; cdr3_nt: TGTGCCAGCGGGACTAGCAGCTACGAGCAGTACTTC
d_call: TRBD1; clone_size: -; j_call: TRBJ2-7; v_call: TRBV6-1; cdr3_aa: CASSGTRDRYEQYF; cdr3_nt: TGTGCCAGCAGTGGGACTCGGGACAGGTACGAGCAGTACTTC
d_call: -; clone_size: -; j_call: TRBJ2-5; v_call: TRBV30; cdr3_aa: CAWSNQETQYF; cdr3_nt: TGTGCCTGGAGTAACCAAGAGACCCAGTACTTC
d_call: -; clone_size: -; j_call: TRBJ2-1; v_call: TRBV5-1; cdr3_aa: CASSLSLTSYNEQFF; cdr3_nt: TGCGCCAGCAGCTTGTCGCTGACCTCCTACAATGAGCAGTTCTTC
d_call: -; clone_size: -; j_call: TRBJ2-1; v_call: TRBV15; cdr3_aa: CATVGDPAGSREQFF; cdr3_nt: TGTGCCACCGTGGGGGATCCAGCAGGGTCACGTGAGCAGTTCTTC
d_call: TRBD2; clone_size: once; j_call: TRBJ2-5; v_call: TRBV11-2; cdr3_aa: CASSSTSGRALETQYF; cdr3_nt: TGTGCCAGCAGCTCCACTAGCGGGAGGGCCTTAGAGACCCAGTACTTC
d_call: TRBD2; clone_size: -; j_call: TRBJ2-2; v_call: TRBV11-1; cdr3_aa: CASSLEGLAGTGELFF; cdr3_nt: TGTGCCAGCAGCTTAGAAGGACTAGCGGGAACCGGGGAGCTGTTTTTT
d_call: -; clone_size: -; j_call: TRBJ1-2; v_call: TRBV7-2; cdr3_aa: CASSLVGGGQSYGYTF; cdr3_nt: TGTGCCAGCAGCTTAGTAGGGGGGGGCCAATCCTATGGCTACACCTTC
d_call: TRBD1; clone_size: -; j_call: TRBJ2-7; v_call: TRBV11-3; cdr3_aa: CASSSPDRDEQYF; cdr3_nt: TGTGCCAGCAGCTCCCCAGACAGGGACGAGCAGTACTTC
d_call: -; clone_size: -; j_call: TRBJ2-5; v_call: TRBV29-1; cdr3_aa: CSVGPRRGGDQETQYF; cdr3_nt: TGCAGCGTTGGGCCTCGCAGGGGGGGTGACCAAGAGACCCAGTACTTC
d_call: -; clone_size: -; j_call: TRBJ2-2; v_call: TRBV19; cdr3_aa: CASNPGRAGTGELFF; cdr3_nt: TGTGCCAGCAACCCAGGCAGGGCCGGCACCGGGGAGCTGTTTTTT
d_call: TRBD1; clone_size: -; j_call: TRBJ2-5; v_call: TRBV25-1; cdr3_aa: CASSDQDRDQETQYF; cdr3_nt: TGTGCCAGCAGTGACCAGGACAGGGACCAAGAGACCCAGTACTTC
d_call: TRBD1; clone_size: -; j_call: TRBJ1-1; v_call: TRBV11-2; cdr3_aa: CASSLVRGQGSEAFF; cdr3_nt: TGTGCCAGCAGCTTAGTAAGGGGACAGGGGTCTGAAGCTTTCTTT
d_call: TRBD1; clone_size: -; j_call: TRBJ2-1; v_call: TRBV5-1; cdr3_aa: CASTLQGPSYNEQFF; cdr3_nt: TGCGCCAGTACCCTACAGGGGCCATCCTACAATGAGCAGTTCTTC
d_call: TRBD1; clone_size: -; j_call: TRBJ1-1; v_call: TRBV28; cdr3_aa: CASRIQGDTEAFF; cdr3_nt: TGTGCCAGCAGGATACAGGGGGACACTGAAGCTTTCTTT
d_call: -; clone_size: -; j_call: TRBJ1-1; v_call: TRBV7-9; cdr3_aa: CASSYPTGIPYTEAFF; cdr3_nt: TGTGCCAGCAGCTACCCCACAGGGATCCCTTACACTGAAGCTTTCTTT
d_call: -; clone_size: -; j_call: TRBJ1-1; v_call: TRBV6-5; cdr3_aa: CASIANTEAFF; cdr3_nt: TGTGCCAGCATTGCCAACACTGAAGCTTTCTTT
d_call: TRBD1; clone_size: -; j_call: TRBJ1-1; v_call: TRBV7-9; cdr3_aa: CASSSTGVTEAFF; cdr3_nt: TGTGCCAGCAGCAGTACAGGGGTCACTGAAGCTTTCTTT
d_call: TRBD2; clone_size: -; j_call: TRBJ2-5; v_call: TRBV29-1; cdr3_aa: CSVGREWGETQYF; cdr3_nt: TGCAGCGTTGGGCGGGAGTGGGGTGAGACCCAGTACTTC
d_call: TRBD1; clone_size: -; j_call: TRBJ1-1; v_call: TRBV6-6; cdr3_aa: CASIDSGTGTNTEAFF; cdr3_nt: TGTGCCAGCATCGACTCTGGGACAGGAACGAACACTGAAGCTTTCTTT
d_call: -; clone_size: -; j_call: TRBJ2-5; v_call: TRBV5-1; cdr3_aa: CASTGEETQYF; cdr3_nt: TGCGCCAGCACGGGGGAAGAGACCCAGTACTTC
d_call: -; clone_size: -; j_call: TRBJ1-5; v_call: TRBV5-8; cdr3_aa: CASSLDGQINQPQHF; cdr3_nt: TGTGCCAGCAGCTTGGATGGACAGATTAATCAGCCCCAGCATTTT
d_call: -; clone_size: -; j_call: TRBJ2-7; v_call: TRBV27; cdr3_aa: CASLGPTVEQYF; cdr3_nt: TGTGCCAGTCTGGGACCCACCGTCGAGCAGTACTTC
d_call: -; clone_size: -; j_call: TRBJ2-2; v_call: TRBV30; cdr3_aa: CAWSRVATTGELFF; cdr3_nt: TGTGCCTGGAGCAGGGTAGCTACGACCGGGGAGCTGTTTTTT
d_call: TRBD2; clone_size: -; j_call: TRBJ2-5; v_call: TRBV29-1; cdr3_aa: CSLSTSGGWETQYF; cdr3_nt: TGCAGCCTCAGCACTAGCGGAGGGTGGGAGACCCAGTACTTC
d_call: -; clone_size: -; j_call: TRBJ1-4; v_call: TRBV18; cdr3_aa: CASSPMVRGATNEKLFF; cdr3_nt: TGTGCCAGCTCACCAATGGTTCGCGGGGCAACTAATGAAAAACTGTTTTTT
d_call: TRBD2; clone_size: -; j_call: TRBJ2-5; v_call: TRBV11-3; cdr3_aa: CASSFRSGGRQETQYF; cdr3_nt: TGTGCCAGCAGCTTTCGATCCGGGGGGAGGCAAGAGACCCAGTACTTC
d_call: -; clone_size: -; j_call: TRBJ2-1; v_call: TRBV30; cdr3_aa: CAWSVGGRTLYNEQFF; cdr3_nt: TGTGCCTGGAGTGTAGGTGGGAGGACCCTCTACAATGAGCAGTTCTTC
d_call: -; clone_size: few; j_call: TRBJ1-5; v_call: TRBV18; cdr3_aa: CASSPDNNQPQHF; cdr3_nt: TGTGCCAGCTCACCGGACAACAATCAGCCCCAGCATTTT
d_call: -; clone_size: -; j_call: TRBJ2-3; v_call: TRBV28; cdr3_aa: CASSSPSTDTQYF; cdr3_nt: TGTGCCAGCAGTTCCCCTAGCACAGATACGCAGTATTTT
d_call: TRBD1; clone_size: -; j_call: TRBJ1-1; v_call: TRBV5-1; cdr3_aa: CASSKSGGSGTVNTEAFF; cdr3_nt: TGCGCCAGCAGCAAATCGGGAGGATCCGGGACAGTGAACACTGAAGCTTTCTTT